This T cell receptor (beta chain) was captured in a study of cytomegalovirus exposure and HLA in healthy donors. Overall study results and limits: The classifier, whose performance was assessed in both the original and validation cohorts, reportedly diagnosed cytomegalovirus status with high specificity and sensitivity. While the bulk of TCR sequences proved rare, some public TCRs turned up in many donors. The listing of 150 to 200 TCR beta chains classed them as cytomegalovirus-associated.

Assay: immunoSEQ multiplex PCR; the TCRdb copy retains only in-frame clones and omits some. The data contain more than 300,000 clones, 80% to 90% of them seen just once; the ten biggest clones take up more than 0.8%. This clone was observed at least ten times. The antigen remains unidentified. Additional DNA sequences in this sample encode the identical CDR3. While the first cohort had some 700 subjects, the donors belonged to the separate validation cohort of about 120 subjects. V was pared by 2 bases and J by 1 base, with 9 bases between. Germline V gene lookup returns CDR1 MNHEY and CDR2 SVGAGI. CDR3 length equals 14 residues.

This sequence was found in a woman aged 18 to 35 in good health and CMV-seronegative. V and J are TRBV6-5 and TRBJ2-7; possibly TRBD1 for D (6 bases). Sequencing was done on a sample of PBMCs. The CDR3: CASSYRGQSYEQYF. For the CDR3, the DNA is TGTGCCAGCAGTTACCGAGGACAGTCCTACGAGCAGTACTTC.